This passage covers 28 T cell receptor beta chains from one sample sequenced in a study of blood T cell repertoires in COVID-19. Repertoires were generated with immunoSEQ multiplex PCR, while TCRdb's copy carries only in-frame clones and drops some. Of around 250,000 clones in the sample, around four fifths were seen once. The sequencing sample was made of peripheral blood. The receptor source for this set is an elderly man with acute or convalescent COVID-19.

This chain uses TRBV28 with TRBJ2-7, with 10 bases that match TRBD2. Germline CDR1 MDHEN, CDR2 SYDVKM. The CDR3 is 16 amino acids. J lost 6 bases, V lost 3 bases, and 11 bases had no gene match. CDR3 nucleotide sequence: TGTGCCAGCAGTTTGGATACTAGCGGGACCCTGGGCGAGCAGTACTTC. This codes for CASSLDTSGTLGEQYF. The full variable domain, rest sourced from reference TRBV28 and TRBJ2-7, is DVKVTQSSRYLVKRTGEKVFLECVQDMDHENMFWYRQDPGLGLRLIYFSYDVKMKEKGDIPEGYSVSREKKERFSLILESASTNQTSMYLCASSLDTSGTLGEQYFGPGTRLTVT.

This sequence joins TRBV30 and TRBJ2-5; 9 nucleotides agree with TRBD1. There are 13 residues in the CDR3. Germline lookup yields CDR1 GTSNPN and CDR2 SVGIG (reference sequence). The ends lost 5 bases at V and 5 bases at J; junction bases unmatched: 6. In DNA, the CDR3 is TGTGCCTGGGCACAGGGGGCTTGGGAGACCCAGTACTTC. It specifies CAWAQGAWETQYF. The full variable domain, its missing parts supplied by reference TRBV30 and TRBJ2-5, is SQTIHQWPATLVQPVGSPLSLECTVEGTSNPNLYWYRQAAGRGLQLLFYSVGIGQISSEVPQNLSASRPQDRQFILSSKKLLLSDSGFYLCAWAQGAWETQYFGPGTRLLVL.

The chain is built from TRBV10-1 and TRBJ1-6, with 7 bases matching TRBD1. This CDR3 spans 14 amino acids. V shed 2 bases, J shed 12 bases, and the junction held 7 bases outside the gene matches. CDR1 and CDR2 from the germline V gene are WNHNN and SYGVQD (reference sequence). For the CDR3, the DNA is TGCGCCAGCAGTGAGGACAGGGTTTTGGTACCCCTCCACTTT. Its translation: CASSEDRVLVPLHF.

The V and J genes are TRBV27 and TRBJ2-2; 8 positions match TRBD1. After removal of 7 bases from V and 6 bases from J, the junction contained 7 bases not matched to a gene. The CDR3 is 14 residues long. The germline V gene encodes CDR1 MNHEY and CDR2 SMNVEV (reference sequence). The DNA of the CDR3 is TGTGCCAGCAATCGACAGGGGAATTCCGGGGAGCTGTTTTTT. Translation gives CASNRQGNSGELFF.

This clone was counted only a few times. V and J are TRBV19 and TRBJ1-5; 11 bases align to TRBD1. V dropped 6 bases and J dropped 6; count of bases not matched to a gene: 1. Germline V gives CDR1 LNHDA, CDR2 SQIVND (reference sequence). The CDR3 contains 13 residues. In DNA form, the CDR3 reads TGTGCCAGTAGCGGACAGGGGGCTCAGCCCCAGCATTTT. This sequence encodes CASSGQGAQPQHF.

The V call is TRBV30, the J call TRBJ1-2; D not certain. Trimming pared 4 bases from V and 7 bases from J, leaving 13 bases between. The CDR3 loop spans 12 amino acids. CDR1 and CDR2 (germline): GTSNPN, SVGIG (reference sequence). CDR3 region: CAWTGSAGGYTF. Written as DNA, the CDR3 is TGTGCCTGGACAGGTTCCGCGGGTGGCTACACCTTC.

V gene TRBV2 combines with J gene TRBJ2-7, with 9 positions matching TRBD1. The V gene's germline CDR1 is SNHLY and CDR2 FYNNEI. CDR3 length: 13 amino acids. Losses at the gene ends were 3 bases for V and 6 bases for J; bases not matched to a gene: 3. This chain's CDR3 is CASSENRGREQYF. CDR3 nucleotides: TGTGCCAGCAGTGAGAACAGGGGGCGCGAGCAGTACTTC.

The chain's CDR3 is CASSPLGGLLETQYF. The CDR3 nucleotides are TGTGCCAGCAGCCCCCTAGGAGGGTTGTTAGAGACCCAGTACTTC. The V gene is TRBV3-1 (or the pseudogene TRBV3-2), the J gene TRBJ2-5, with D possibly being TRBD2 (6 bases). V shed 4 bases and J shed 4 bases, with 16 bases lying between them. Germline V gene sequence: CDR1 LGHDT, CDR2 YNNKEL (reference sequence). CDR3 length: 15 residues.

This sequence joins TRBV5-1 and TRBJ2-7; 11 positions agree with TRBD2. The CDR3 contains 15 residues. Germline trimming cut 3 bases from V and 2 bases from J; bases unmatched to any gene: 4. Germline CDR1 is SGHRS and CDR2 is YFSETQ. The DNA of the CDR3 is TGCGCCAGCAGCTCGTCGACTAGCGGGACCTACGAGCAGTACTTC. This codes for CASSSSTSGTYEQYF.

V is TRBV21-1 and J is TRBJ2-5; the table's D gene call, TRBD2, was not cross checked with the DNA. TRBV21-1 is classified as a pseudogene. The CDR3 loop spans 19 amino acids. CDR3 amino acids: CASSGSPYSGRAGKETQYF. For the CDR3, the DNA is TGTGCCAGCAGCGGAAGCCCCTATAGCGGGAGGGCGGGAAAAGAGACCCAGTACTTC.

This rearrangement joins TRBV5-1 to TRBJ1-2, with D possibly being TRBD1 (6 bases). The CDR3 has 13 residues. V dropped 3 bases and J dropped 4 bases, with 10 bases sitting between them. The V gene's germline CDR1 is SGHRS and CDR2 YFSETQ. CDR3 bases: TGCGCCAGCAGCTCCCCAGGGGCCTATGGCTACACCTTC. Protein product: CASSSPGAYGYTF.

V usage is TRBV18 and J usage is TRBJ2-2; 15 nucleotides align to TRBD2. CDR3 length equals 17 residues. CDR1 is KGHSH, CDR2 LQKENI, per germline. The V segment lost 3 bases and the J segment 4 bases; nucleotides outside the gene matches: 3. The CDR3 sequence is CASSPPGLAGGTGELFF. The CDR3 DNA reads TGTGCCAGCTCACCTCCGGGACTAGCGGGGGGCACCGGGGAGCTGTTTTTT. Full variable domain (rest looked up from reference TRBV18 and TRBJ2-2): NAGVMQNPRHLVRRRGQEARLRCSPMKGHSHVYWYRQLPEEGLKFMVYLQKENIIDESGMPKERFSAEFPKEGPSILRIQQVVRGDSAAYFCASSPPGLAGGTGELFFGEGSRLTVL.

In regard to this clone: The same CDR3 can be traced to other DNA sequences in this sample. The chain recombines TRBV7-6 with TRBJ2-2; 11 nucleotides agree with TRBD1. The CDR3 consists of 16 residues. Germline lookup yields CDR1 SGHVS and CDR2 FNYEAQ. J was trimmed by 5 bases and V by 5 bases; bases with no gene match: 7. This CDR3 is CASSLGQGANTGELFF. The CDR3 DNA reads as TGTGCCAGCAGCCTAGGACAGGGGGCAAATACCGGGGAGCTGTTTTTT.

The chain couples TRBV21-1 to TRBJ1-1. TRBV21-1 constitutes a pseudogene. The CDR3 totals 16 residues. The CDR3 here is CASSTQRRKPNTEAFF. For the CDR3, the DNA is TGTGCCAGCAGCACCCAGCGACGGAAACCGAACACTGAAGCTTTCTTT.

V and J are TRBV2 and TRBJ2-5, with 7 bases that match TRBD2. The V segment lost 4 bases and the J segment 5 bases; nucleotides outside the gene matches: 10. Germline V lookup: CDR1 SNHLY, CDR2 FYNNEI. The CDR3 has 15 amino acids. For the CDR3, the DNA is TGTGCCAGCAGTGCCCTGGCGGGAGTAGGGGAGACCCAGTACTTC. Its protein is CASSALAGVGETQYF.

The chain joins TRBV5-1 to TRBJ1-4, with D tentatively TRBD1 (5 bases). There are 17 residues in the CDR3. Trimming shortened V by 4 bases and J by 0 bases, and 16 bases separated the two germline ends. Germline loops: CDR1 SGHRS, CDR2 YFSETQ. CDR3 sequence: CASSPGYAGATNEKLFF. The CDR3 bases are TGCGCCAGCAGCCCTGGGTATGCGGGGGCAACTAATGAAAAACTGTTTTTT.

V usage is TRBV25-1 and J usage is TRBJ1-1; no clear D. The CDR3 sequence is 12 residues long. Deletions cut 5 bases from V and 11 bases from J, with 15 bases between. Germline V gives CDR1 MGHDK, CDR2 SYGVNS. The chain's CDR3 is CASSSPPMEAFF. The CDR3 region has the DNA TGTGCCAGCAGTTCCCCCCCGATGGAGGCTTTCTTT.

For the CDR3, the DNA is TGTGCCAGCAGCCAAAGTAGCGGGAACTACGAGCAGTACTTC. Translated: CASSQSSGNYEQYF. The chain employs TRBV7-9 and TRBJ2-7; 8 bases are shared with TRBD2. The CDR3 covers 14 residues. Germline CDR1 reads SEHNR; CDR2 reads FQNEAQ (reference sequence). Trimming took 5 bases from V and 3 from J; bases not matched to a gene: 6.

This chain links TRBV3-1 (or the pseudogene TRBV3-2) with TRBJ1-5; 9 bases are shared with TRBD1. The CDR3 extends over 15 amino acids. J was trimmed by 5 bases and V by 3 bases; bases with no gene match: 5. Germline V gene sequence: CDR1 LGHDT, CDR2 YNNKEL (reference sequence). The CDR3 nucleotides read TGTGCCAGCAGCCAGGACAGGGGACACTATCAGCCCCAGCATTTT. This gives the protein CASSQDRGHYQPQHF.

The gene calls are TRBV9 and TRBJ2-2, with 7 bases lining up with TRBD1. Losses at the gene ends were 3 bases for V and 6 bases for J; bases not matched to a gene: 8. The CDR3 length is 15 residues. In germline, CDR1 is SGDLS, CDR2 YYNGEE. The CDR3 loop is CASSDDRVGAGELFF. The CDR3 bases are TGTGCCAGCAGCGACGACAGGGTGGGTGCCGGGGAGCTGTTTTTT.

The chain is built from TRBV7-9 and TRBJ2-2; D is possibly TRBD2 (7 bases). CDR1 is SEHNR and CDR2 is FQNEAQ in the germline V gene (reference sequence). V dropped 3 bases and J dropped 3 bases, with 11 bases sitting between them. The CDR3 totals 15 residues. In DNA, the CDR3 is TGTGCCAGCAGCTTCCCGGGGGGCGACACCGGGGAGCTGTTTTTT. This translates into CASSFPGGDTGELFF.

The chain has TRBV3-1 (or the pseudogene TRBV3-2) and TRBJ1-6; 9 nucleotides line up with TRBD1. CDR3 size: 16 residues. J gave up 11 bases and V 1 base, and 9 bases lay outside the gene matches. CDR1 is LGHDT, CDR2 YNNKEL, per germline (reference sequence). The CDR3 DNA reads as TGTGCCAGCAGCCAAGCGATAGGACAGGGGAGGCCACCCCTCCACTTT. Translation: CASSQAIGQGRPPLHF.

The rearrangement links TRBV5-1 to TRBJ2-5; TRBD1 matches 7 bases. V trimming: 4 bases; J trimming: 4 bases; junction bases outside the gene matches: 7. Germline assignment: CDR1 SGHRS and CDR2 YFSETQ. The CDR3 sequence is 14 residues long. The CDR3 bases are TGCGCCAGCAGCGAGGTGGCAGGGGGAGAGACCCAGTACTTC. Encoded protein: CASSEVAGGETQYF.

This clone was seen just once. The chain has TRBV20-1 and TRBJ2-5, with D tentatively TRBD2 (6 bases). Looked up from germline, CDR1 is DFQATT and CDR2 is SNEGSKA (reference sequence). The CDR3 has 14 residues. V was shortened by 3 bases and J by 4 bases, with 15 bases between the two germline ends. CDR3 protein: CSASGTGPPETQYF. CDR3 DNA sequence: TGCAGTGCTAGTGGGACTGGTCCCCCAGAGACCCAGTACTTC.

This clone was recorded once. The rearrangement links TRBV5-1 to TRBJ1-2; possibly TRBD1 for D (6 bases). Germline CDR1 and CDR2: SGHRS and YFSETQ. This CDR3 region has 14 residues. V was cut by 5 bases and J by 1 base, with 12 bases left in between. The CDR3 sequence: CASRGDTHNYGYTF. DNA of the CDR3: TGCGCCAGCAGGGGGGACACCCATAACTATGGCTACACCTTC.

CDR3 protein: CASSLGTGIGYTF. The CDR3 DNA reads as TGCGCCAGCAGCTTGGGGACAGGGATTGGCTACACCTTC. The chain uses TRBV5-1 and TRBJ1-2; 8 positions agree with TRBD1. The CDR3 loop spans 13 amino acids. J lost 7 bases, V lost 0 bases, and 2 bases had no gene match. CDR1 and CDR2 from the germline V gene are SGHRS and YFSETQ.

The chain joins TRBV5-4 to TRBJ1-1, with TRBD1 as a possible D gene (6 bases). CDR1 SGHNT and CDR2 YYREEE come from the germline V gene (reference sequence). This CDR3 spans 12 amino acids. V lost 2 bases and J 7 bases, leaving 9 bases between the germline ends. The CDR3 DNA reads TGTGCCAGCAGCTTTTTAGGGGGTGAAGCTTTCTTT. It encodes CASSFLGGEAFF.

The chain joins TRBV19 to TRBJ1-5; 9 nucleotides align to TRBD1. Germline V CDR1 and CDR2: LNHDA, SQIVND (reference sequence). The CDR3 runs to 15 residues. V shed 5 bases and J 5 bases; nucleotides not matched to a gene: 7. CDR3 DNA: TGTGCCAGTAGTGGCCGGGACAGGGCTTATCAGCCCCAGCATTTT. Amino acids: CASSGRDRAYQPQHF. Drawing the rest from reference TRBV19 and TRBJ1-5, the complete variable domain is DGGITQSPKYLFRKEGQNVTLSCEQNLNHDAMYWYRQDPGQGLRLIYYSQIVNDFQKGDIAEGYSVSREKKESFPLTVTSAQKNPTAFYLCASSGRDRAYQPQHFGDGTRLSIL.